The clone carrying this TCR beta chain appeared once. The junction had 4 bases not matched to a gene; V was cut back by 1 base and J by 2 bases. Germline V gene sequence: CDR1 SQVTM, CDR2 ANQGSEA. The CDR3 extends over 14 amino acids. This table comes from immunoSEQ multiplex PCR, and its TCRdb copy is limited to in-frame clones, with some not included. The top ten clones hold 4.5% to 5% of a sample with about 160,000 clones, approximately 92% of them seen once. These data are taken from a study of blood T cell repertoires in COVID-19. The sequence was collected from a man aged 25-45 years with COVID-19, enrolled during active disease. The J gene is TRBJ1-2, the V gene TRBV29-1; 7 bases map to TRBD1. Sequencing input: peripheral blood. The CDR3 is CSVEGRGRNYGYTF. The CDR3 coding sequence is TGCAGCGTTGAAGGCAGGGGGAGAAACTATGGCTACACCTTC.